The 6 T cell receptor beta chains in this list originate from one sample, sequenced in a study of blood T cell repertoires in COVID-19. The protocol was immunoSEQ multiplex PCR, while the TCRdb copy is restricted to in-frame clones and leaves out a portion. Found here are 200,000 to 250,000 clones, roughly 90% of them singletons; the top ten hold roughly 2%. The material sequenced was peripheral blood. The receptors were sampled from a woman in her forties or fifties with acute or convalescent COVID-19.

The J gene is TRBJ1-5, the V gene TRBV4-1; D remains ambiguous. CDR1 is MGHRA, CDR2 YSYEKL, per germline. Trimming removed 1 base from V and 6 bases from J, with 16 bases in between. CDR3 length equals 16 residues. The CDR3 here is CASSQVDSQSRQPQHF. Here the CDR3 DNA reads TGCGCCAGCAGCCAAGTGGACTCTCAATCACGTCAGCCCCAGCATTTT.

This chain connects TRBV6-4 to TRBJ2-7, with TRBD1 matching over 10 bases. The CDR3 sequence is 13 residues long. The J segment lost 3 bases and the V segment lost 6 bases, leaving 2 bases of the junction unmatched. The germline V gene has CDR1 MRHNA and CDR2 SNTAGT. The CDR3 loop is CASRRDRGYEQYF. As DNA, the CDR3 is TGTGCCAGCAGGCGGGACAGGGGCTACGAGCAGTACTTC.

The chain is built from TRBV11-2 and TRBJ2-5; D uncertain. This CDR3 has 14 residues. Germline values: CDR1 SGHAT, CDR2 FQNNGV. Trimming left V 1 base short and J 4 bases short, with 10 bases between. In DNA form, the CDR3 reads TGTGCCAGCAGCTTAGGACTCCCCGGAGAGACCCAGTACTTC. Encoded protein: CASSLGLPGETQYF.

The V gene is TRBV7-2, the J gene TRBJ2-3; the match to TRBD2 covers 12 bases. Germline-derived CDR1 and CDR2 are SGHTA and FQGNSA. V lost 4 bases to trimming and J lost 4 bases; unmatched junction nucleotides: 6. The CDR3 runs 16 residues. CDR3 loop: CASSSGLAGGADTQYF. The CDR3 bases are TGTGCCAGCAGCTCAGGGCTAGCGGGGGGGGCAGATACGCAGTATTTT.

This clone showed up just a few times. The CDR3 DNA sequence: TGTGCCAGTGGGGCGGGGGATAGATATGAGCAGTTCTTC. The encoded protein is CASGAGDRYEQFF. This sequence joins TRBV7-3 and TRBJ2-1; 7 nucleotides line up with TRBD2. The CDR3 runs 13 residues. CDR1 is SGHTA, CDR2 FQGTGA, per germline. Trimming removed 9 bases from V and 8 bases from J; junction bases left unmatched: 10.

The chain carries TRBV6-5 and TRBJ1-1; a weak D match, TRBD1 (5 bases). Germline V CDR1 and CDR2: MNHEY, SVGAGI. The CDR3 has 12 amino acids. The V and J ends lost 8 bases and 2 bases respectively, with 9 bases between them. The CDR3, as DNA: TGTGCCAGCGGGGCCCAAAACACTGAAGCTTTCTTT. Translated: CASGAQNTEAFF.